What follows describes a single T cell receptor (beta chain). The antigen remains unidentified. Germline V gene lookup returns CDR1 SGHAT and CDR2 FQDESV (reference sequence). The CDR3 is made up of 16 amino acids. After removal of 5 bases from V and 4 bases from J, the junction contained 7 bases not matched to a gene. TCRdb called the RT-PCR reads again in MiXCR, with one record for every CDR3 protein. In the table there are fewer than 1,200 distinct CDR3 sequences, roughly 78% of which are singletons. This sample was included in a study of yellow fever vaccine responses in identical twins. Findings of the study overall: Twins' vaccine T cell responses reportedly seemed partly convergent and partly personalized.

The sequence came from a female donor who received the yellow fever vaccine. Sample: T cells from blood (PBMCs), unsorted or a sorted subset (not recorded which), taken before or after yellow fever vaccination (not recorded which). The V gene is TRBV11-1, the J gene TRBJ2-1; 11 bases align to TRBD1. The CDR3 nucleotides read TGTGCCAGCAGCCGTCTCGGACAGGGGGCTTACAATGAGCAGTTCTTC. Translation gives CASSRLGQGAYNEQFF.